The entry below gives a single T cell receptor (beta chain) sequence along with its context. There is no known antigen for this receptor. Per-base quality was not reported, and no clone a single base away is much larger than it. This entry is derived from a study of shared clonotypes between healthy human individuals (TCRdb year 2020). At the level of the whole study: Three men and a couple of women, aged 18 to 49 years, made up the cohort. For each donor, CD4 naive and CD4 memory were each given three plates, CD8 naive was given two plates, and CD8 memory was given one plate. Blood TCR repertoires of about 5 healthy adults were deeply sequenced to estimate repertoire size and the extent of clonotype sharing between individuals. To increase sequencing depth and limit assay-specific biases, different laboratories used diverse techniques to prepare libraries and sequence TCR repertoires. Between about 0.85 and 9.5 billion PBMCs per donor were obtained by leukapheresis. Broad study findings and their caveats: Clonotypes shared by all four sorted-subset donors showed higher generation probabilities than non-shared clonotypes. Only blood was sampled, and tissue TCR repertoires likely differ from those in blood. Because the study included a small number of donors, the genetic and exposure-history diversity represented was limited. Estimated clonotype richness was generally larger for naive than for memory subsets. Even with the large sequencing depth, rarefaction of the sorted-subset datasets indicated that sequencing was incomplete. Pairwise subsampling indicated that sequencing depth was expected to affect the degree of clonotype sharing among donors. Sharing across a few donors was observed for 4.5% to 6.5% of naive CD4, over 3% of naive CD8, about 2.3% of memory CD4, and about 0.38% of memory CD8 clonotypes.

Healthy HIV-negative adults with no recently reported acute infections or vaccinations were included as donors. Every donor was a Caucasian adult living in Nashville, Tennessee, USA. CD4+ T cells were enriched by magnetic negative selection; naive cells were then positively selected on CD45RA, and the negative fraction formed the memory subset. Blood was obtained by leukapheresis, after which PBMCs were separated by Ficoll-Histopaque density gradient centrifugation and cryopreserved in liquid nitrogen vapor phase. Analytical flow cytometry was used to check the purity and quantity of each magnetically sorted T cell population. Genomic DNA was isolated from each sorted fraction and quantified by UV absorbance on a Nanodrop 2000c. Using the deep immunoSEQ assay, multiplex PCR amplified TCR CDR3 regions from genomic DNA. Genomic DNA extracted from each cell subset was distributed evenly over all wells of several immunoSEQ 96-well plates, and each plate served as one replicate. For sorted subsets, each replicate PCR was loaded with 150 to 250 ng genomic DNA, equivalent to 25,000 to 30,000 T cell genomes. The purified libraries were quantified using a Qubit 3.0 fluorometer, sized with a Bioanalyzer 2100, and then quantified again using the KAPA Library Quantification kit. A separate single-read 150-cycle Illumina NextSeq 550 flow cell was used to sequence each immunoSEQ 96-well plate. The study's processing was this. Because the immunoSEQ output included only junctional sequences and no quality scores, the filtering could not be the same as the filtering used for full-length reads. Sequences were annotated with PyIR, a Python wrapper for IgBLAST v1.9, and V/J genes and CDR3 were assigned using IMGT germline references. Reads were removed for weak V/J assignments (E-value above 1e-6), missing CDR3, stop codons, out-of-frame junctions, or ambiguous translated residues. A V3J clonotype was defined by an identical inferred V gene, J gene, and CDR3 amino acid sequence. Percentage overlap between repertoires was computed as shared unique clonotypes divided by the size of the smaller repertoire. Richness of each repertoire was evaluated using RTK rarefaction, the Chao1 estimator, and Recon v2.1 estimates of unobserved clonotypes. For all TCRbeta clonotypes obtained by the gDNA method from a handful of donors, generation probabilities were computed with OLGA. In its TCRdb copy, this immuneACCESS table keeps in-frame sequences only and misses some clones. Where compared with another copy, unresolved V genes explain less than half of these, and the others have no known cause. V and J calls and clone size are those listed in that table; D and trimming were worked out from the DNA. The sample table holds under 1,900,000 clones, of which 98% were seen once. The ten largest clones represent about 0.34% of the sample.

V is shortened by 1 base, J by 6 bases, and the region joining them spans 8 bases. Its CDR3 holds 13 amino acids, cysteine through phenylalanine. CDR3 DNA only is kept here, 39 bases in frame from base 1. The germline V gene specifies SGDLS as CDR1 and YYNGEE as CDR2. The chain joins TRBV9 to TRBJ2-1; there is no confident call for the D gene. The material sequenced was naive CD4+ T cells sorted from blood. Explained via the paper, the cell subset or site label denotes: CD45RA+ positively selected. This sequence originates from a man aged 30 to 45 in good health. CDR3 loop: CASSVSDGNEQFF. The DNA sequence is TGTGCCAGCAGCGTATCTGACGGCAATGAGCAGTTCTTC.